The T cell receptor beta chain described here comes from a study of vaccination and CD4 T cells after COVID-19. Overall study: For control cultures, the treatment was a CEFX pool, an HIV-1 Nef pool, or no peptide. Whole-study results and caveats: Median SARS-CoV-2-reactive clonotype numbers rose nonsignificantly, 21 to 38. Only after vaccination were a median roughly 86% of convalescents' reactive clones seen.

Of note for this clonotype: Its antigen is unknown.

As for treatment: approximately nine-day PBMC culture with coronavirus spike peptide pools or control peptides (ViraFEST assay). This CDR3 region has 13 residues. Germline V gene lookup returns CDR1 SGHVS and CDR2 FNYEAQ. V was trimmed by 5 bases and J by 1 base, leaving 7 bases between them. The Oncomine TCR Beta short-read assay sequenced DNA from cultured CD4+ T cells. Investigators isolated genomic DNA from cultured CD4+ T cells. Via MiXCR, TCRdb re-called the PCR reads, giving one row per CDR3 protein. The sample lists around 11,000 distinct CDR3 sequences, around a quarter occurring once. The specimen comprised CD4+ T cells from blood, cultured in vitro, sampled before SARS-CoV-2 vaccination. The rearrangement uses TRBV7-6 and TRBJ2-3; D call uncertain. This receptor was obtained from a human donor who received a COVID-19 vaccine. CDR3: CASSPPGTDTQYF. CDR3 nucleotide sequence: TGTGCCAGCAGCCCACCGGGCACAGATACGCAGTATTTT.